The next 10 T cell receptor beta chains were all read from a single sample in a study of T cells in Graves' hyperthyroidism and ophthalmopathy. There were TCR beta CDR3 regions amplified from RNA transcripts. During a first-round RT-PCR of the TCR CDR3, the HTBI primer set was used. In TCRdb, the multiplex PCR reads were re-called with MiXCR into one record per CDR3 protein. This table holds 300,000 to 450,000 distinct CDR3 sequences, around a quarter found once. Material: blood. These receptors were obtained from a man aged 50 or older with Graves' hyperthyroidism.

Many counts were recorded for this clonotype. The V and J genes are TRBV11-2 and TRBJ2-7; tentatively, D is TRBD1 or TRBD2 (6 bases each). The V end was cut by 7 bases, the J end by 5 bases, with 18 bases between. In germline, CDR1 is SGHAT, CDR2 FQNNGV. CDR3 length: 14 amino acids. The CDR3 region has the DNA TGTGCCAGCACCCGAGGGGGGTTCATCGACGAGCAGTACTTC. Amino acid sequence: CASTRGGFIDEQYF.

Only a few counts were recorded for this clonotype. This sequence joins TRBV5-4 and TRBJ2-3; a possible D gene is TRBD1 (6 bases). The CDR3 totals 16 residues. CDR1 and CDR2 from the germline V gene are SGHNT and YYREEE (reference sequence). Trimming shortened V by 0 bases and J by 0 bases, and 11 bases separated the two germline ends. In DNA form, the CDR3 reads TGTGCCAGCAGCTTGGCAGGGGCGGTGAGCACAGATACGCAGTATTTT. Translation gives CASSLAGAVSTDTQYF.

This clonotype was picked up many times. This chain connects TRBV11-2 to TRBJ2-7, with D maybe TRBD1 (7 bases). Germline V gene data show CDR1 as SGHAT and CDR2 as FQNNGV. The CDR3 runs to 14 residues. The V and J ends lost 3 bases and 3 bases respectively, with 12 bases between them. The CDR3: CASSFGGQSYEQYF. CDR3 coding DNA: TGTGCCAGCAGCTTCGGGGGACAGAGCTACGAGCAGTACTTC.

This clonotype has only a few counts. The chain uses TRBV6-2 or TRBV6-3 and TRBJ2-5; 9 bases agree with TRBD2. Germline V gene data show CDR1 as MNHEY and CDR2 as SVGEGT. V trimming: 5 bases; J trimming: 3 bases; junction bases outside the gene matches: 4. This CDR3 region has 14 residues. The CDR3 DNA sequence: TGTGCCAGCAGTACGAGCGGGAGGAAAGAGACCCAGTACTTC. This sequence encodes CASSTSGRKETQYF.

The chain uses TRBV29-1 and TRBJ2-3; no clear D gene. The CDR3 has 12 residues. Germline-derived CDR1 and CDR2 are SQVTM and ANQGSEA. V was trimmed by 6 bases and J by 2 bases, leaving 9 bases between them. Here the CDR3 reads CSVDLNTDTQYF. In DNA, the CDR3 is TGCAGCGTCGACCTGAACACAGATACGCAGTATTTT.

This sequence joins TRBV19 and TRBJ2-3; the D gene could be TRBD1 or TRBD2 (5 bases each). The CDR3 is made up of 14 amino acids. Germline CDR1 reads LNHDA; CDR2 reads SQIVND (reference sequence). V was trimmed by 1 base and J by 2 bases, leaving 7 bases between them. CDR3 bases: TGTGCCAGTAGTATAGCGGGACCCACAGATACGCAGTATTTT. Amino acid sequence: CASSIAGPTDTQYF.

This rearrangement joins TRBV3-1 to TRBJ2-5; maybe TRBD2 (5 bases). Trimming cost V 3 bases and J 1 base, with 9 bases left between them. The CDR3 spans 14 residues. Germline V gene sequence: CDR1 LGHDT, CDR2 YNNKEL (reference sequence). CDR3 DNA: TGTGCCAGCAGCCAGCGGGTGACCCAAGAGACCCAGTACTTC. This sequence encodes CASSQRVTQETQYF.

In its sample, this clonotype was seen many times. The chain recombines TRBV11-2 with TRBJ2-1; no clear D. Germline V lookup: CDR1 SGHAT, CDR2 FQNNGV. The CDR3 is 14 residues long. Trimming left V 3 bases short and J 0 bases short, with 6 bases between. In DNA form, the CDR3 reads TGTGCCAGCAGCTTCCGCGGCTCCTACAATGAGCAGTTCTTC. Its protein product is CASSFRGSYNEQFF. The complete variable domain, with remaining parts taken from reference TRBV11-2 and TRBJ2-1, reads EAGVAQSPRYKIIEKRQSVAFWCNPISGHATLYWYQQILGQGPKLLIQFQNNGVVDDSQLPKDRFSAERLKGVDSTLKIQPAKLEDSAVYLCASSFRGSYNEQFFGPGTRLTVL.

The chain has TRBV29-1 and TRBJ2-3; D is undetermined. Trimming pared 3 bases from V and 2 bases from J, leaving 6 bases between. The CDR3 loop spans 12 amino acids. Germline CDR1 SQVTM, CDR2 ANQGSEA. The CDR3 is CSVEGITDTQYF. CDR3 in DNA: TGCAGCGTTGAGGGGATCACAGATACGCAGTATTTT.

The V gene is TRBV7-2, the J gene TRBJ1-1; D unclear. This CDR3 has 15 amino acids. V was trimmed by 3 bases and J by 0 bases, leaving 11 bases between them. Germline assignment: CDR1 SGHTA and CDR2 FQGNSA. The CDR3: CASSFSILMNTEAFF. The CDR3 coding sequence is TGTGCCAGCAGCTTTTCCATTTTGATGAACACTGAAGCTTTCTTT.